The 32 T cell receptor beta chains given below trace back to one sample, sequenced in a study of human T cells and chemical hapten exposure. Indicated time point: patch test 3, about 24 weeks after DPC sensitization. Treatment described: therapeutic diphenylcyclopropenone sensitization with weekly scalp DPC. MiXCR was run by TCRdb on the RACE reads, yielding one entry per CDR3 protein. The sample yields about 170,000 distinct CDR3 sequences, about 30% seen once. The input for sequencing was whole blood, taken in connection with sensitization to the hapten diphenylcyclopropenone (DPC). The receptors were gathered from a young woman with alopecia areata. Some clones in this sample may be carry-over from other donors' samples.

V is TRBV10-3 and J is TRBJ1-1; D is perhaps TRBD1 (5 bases). Germline V gives CDR1 ENHRY, CDR2 SYGVKD. The V gene lost 3 bases and the J gene lost 3 bases, with 14 bases spanning the gap. This CDR3 comprises 15 residues. CDR3: CAISETGERDTEAFF. The CDR3 DNA follows: TGTGCCATCAGTGAAACGGGGGAACGGGACACTGAAGCTTTCTTT.

This clonotype was seen repeatedly, ten times or more. This chain uses TRBV10-3 with TRBJ1-2; D remains unclear. Trimming took off 6 bases at V and 3 bases at J, with 8 bases between the two ends. The CDR3 contains 12 residues. Per the germline V gene, CDR1 is ENHRY and CDR2 is SYGVKD. CDR3 coding DNA: TGTGCCATCAGCGGTCGGGACTATGGCTACACCTTC. This translates into CAISGRDYGYTF.

CDR3 residues: CASSYPLTRGIKDTEAFF. The CDR3 DNA follows: TGTGCCAGCAGTTATCCGCTGACAAGGGGCATAAAGGACACTGAAGCTTTCTTT. This rearrangement joins TRBV6-6 to TRBJ1-1; D may be TRBD1 (5 bases). This CDR3 is 18 amino acids long. V lost 3 bases and J lost 3, with 23 bases in between. Germline V gene sequence: CDR1 MNHNY, CDR2 SVGAGI (reference sequence).

A single count supports this clonotype. J is TRBJ2-7 and V is TRBV6-6; D possibly matches TRBD1 or TRBD2 (5 bases each). Germline values: CDR1 MNHNY, CDR2 SVGAGI (reference sequence). The CDR3 is made up of 12 amino acids. The germline V and J ends were trimmed by 6 bases and 6 bases, with 12 bases remaining between them. This CDR3 reads CASRQGTGEQYF. CDR3 DNA sequence: TGTGCCAGCAGACAAGGGACCGGCGAGCAGTACTTC.

V and J are TRBV12-3 or TRBV12-4 and TRBJ1-1; D ambiguous. Between the trimmed V and J ends, which lost 2 bases and 1 base, there was a span of 8 bases. CDR3 length equals 14 residues. In nucleotides, the CDR3 is TGTGCCAGCAGTTTACTATGGGGGAACACTGAAGCTTTCTTT. Translating it yields CASSLLWGNTEAFF.

In DNA form, the CDR3 reads TGTGCCAGCAGTATAAAGGGGGCAGGTAACAATGAGCAGTTCTTC. It encodes CASSIKGAGNNEQFF. The V and J genes are TRBV28 and TRBJ2-1, with 7 bases lining up with TRBD1. CDR3 length: 15 residues. Germline lookup yields CDR1 MDHEN and CDR2 SYDVKM. V was clipped by 5 bases and J by 5 bases; unmatched bases: 9.

This clonotype was counted between two and nine times. J is TRBJ1-6 and V is TRBV2; D not resolved. The CDR3 contains 13 residues. Germline values: CDR1 SNHLY, CDR2 FYNNEI. The V end was cut by 3 bases, the J end by 9 bases, with 9 bases between. The CDR3 DNA is TGTGCCAGCAGTGATAGCGGGAGTTCACCCCTCCACTTT. This encodes CASSDSGSSPLHF.

There are a few counts of this clonotype. The chain uses TRBV3-1 and TRBJ2-7; TRBD2 matches at 10 bases. The CDR3 has 15 residues. V lost 4 bases, J lost 2 bases, and 5 bases stayed unmatched. Germline-derived CDR1 and CDR2 are LGHDT and YNNKEL (reference sequence). The CDR3 spells CASSPTSGAPYEQYF. In nucleotides, the CDR3 is TGTGCCAGCAGCCCCACTAGCGGGGCTCCCTACGAGCAGTACTTC.

The V and J genes are TRBV19 and TRBJ1-5; no firm D call. The CDR3 is 15 residues long. Germline-derived CDR1 and CDR2 are LNHDA and SQIVND (reference sequence). The ends were cut back, 8 bases at V and 2 bases at J, with 16 bases in the middle. The CDR3 sequence is CASSRSPGGNQPQHF. The CDR3 region has the DNA TGTGCCAGTTCCCGCTCCCCTGGAGGCAATCAGCCCCAGCATTTT.

In this sample, this clonotype turned up a few times. V and J are TRBV7-9 and TRBJ1-2; D is uncertain. This CDR3 is 16 amino acids long. Deletions cut 1 base from V and 4 bases from J, with 16 bases between. CDR1 is SEHNR and CDR2 is FQNEAQ in the germline V gene (reference sequence). The CDR3 region is CASSLGSGLSGYGYTF. The CDR3 DNA reads as TGTGCCAGCAGCTTAGGTTCCGGGCTATCTGGCTATGGCTACACCTTC.

The chain combines TRBV5-8 with TRBJ2-1; 11 bases are a match to TRBD2. CDR1 SGHTS and CDR2 YDEGEE come from the germline V gene. This CDR3 spans 14 amino acids. Losses at the gene ends were 0 bases for V and 7 bases for J; bases not matched to a gene: 0. The CDR3 region has the DNA TGTGCCAGCAGCTTGGGACTAGCGGGGAATGAGCAGTTCTTC. Translating it yields CASSLGLAGNEQFF.

This sequence joins TRBV27 and TRBJ1-1; 7 nucleotides line up with TRBD1. J gave up 4 bases and V 7 bases, and 9 bases lay outside the gene matches. Germline CDR1 and CDR2: MNHEY and SMNVEV (reference sequence). The CDR3 is 14 amino acids. CDR3 bases: TGTGCCAGCAACAAACAGGGGATGGGCACTGAAGCTTTCTTT. Translation: CASNKQGMGTEAFF.

This clonotype occurred a few times. The chain employs TRBV6-5 and TRBJ2-5; weak D call: TRBD2 (7 bases). Trimming cost V 4 bases and J 7 bases, with 16 bases left between them. The length of the CDR3 is 14 residues. Germline V gene data show CDR1 as MNHEY and CDR2 as SVGAGI. In DNA, the CDR3 is TGTGCCAGCAGTTCCAGCGGGGTCAGGGGGACCCAGTACTTC. Amino acid sequence: CASSSSGVRGTQYF.

The J gene is TRBJ2-7, the V gene TRBV7-9; D is perhaps TRBD2 (6 bases). The ends were cut back, 9 bases at V and 6 bases at J, with 12 bases in the middle. Germline V CDR1 and CDR2: SEHNR, FQNEAQ (reference sequence). The CDR3 runs 11 residues. The CDR3 protein is CASQYGGEQYF. The CDR3 coding sequence is TGTGCCAGTCAATACGGGGGCGAGCAGTACTTC.

The chain couples TRBV4-1 to TRBJ2-5; the match to TRBD2 covers 11 bases. CDR1 MGHRA and CDR2 YSYEKL come from the germline V gene. V shed 1 base, J shed 2 bases, and the junction held 3 bases outside the gene matches. The CDR3 is made up of 16 amino acids. CDR3 loop: CASSQGLAGKQETQYF. In nucleotides, the CDR3 is TGCGCCAGCAGCCAAGGACTAGCGGGGAAACAAGAGACCCAGTACTTC.

This clonotype was counted only a few times. The genes are TRBV7-8 and TRBJ2-5, with 9 bases fitting TRBD2. The trim removed 5 bases at V and 4 bases at J, leaving 8 bases unmatched. The CDR3 spans 15 residues. Germline-derived CDR1 and CDR2 are SGHVS and FQNEAQ. CDR3 amino acids: CASSPGAGGLETQYF. In DNA form, the CDR3 reads TGTGCCAGCAGCCCGGGGGCGGGGGGGCTAGAGACCCAGTACTTC.

The CDR3: CASSVADTGELFF. In DNA, the CDR3 is TGTGCCAGCAGCGTAGCAGACACCGGGGAGCTGTTTTTT. The chain carries TRBV9 and TRBJ2-2; D is uncertain. There are 13 residues in the CDR3. Germline CDR1 and CDR2: SGDLS and YYNGEE. V was clipped by 0 bases and J by 3 bases, with 3 bases between them.

The chain combines TRBV1 with TRBJ2-2; the listed D gene, TRBD1, was not tested against the DNA. TRBV1 is a listed pseudogene. The CDR3 loop spans 18 amino acids. CDR3 sequence (DNA): TGCACCAGCAGAAGCGACAGCAGGACAGGGGGGAACACCGGGGAGCTGTTTTTT. Translated: CTSRSDSRTGGNTGELFF.

This clonotype was picked up a small number of times. V is TRBV3-1 and J is TRBJ2-1; D is uncertain. Per germline, CDR1 LGHDT and CDR2 YNNKEL (reference sequence). V was cut by 4 bases and J by 1 base, with 5 bases left in between. This CDR3 is 13 amino acids long. CDR3 loop: CASSPQSYNEQFF. The CDR3 DNA reads TGTGCCAGCAGCCCACAATCCTACAATGAGCAGTTCTTC.

This sequence joins TRBV7-2 and TRBJ1-4, with a possible D match to TRBD1 (5 bases). Germline V gene lookup returns CDR1 SGHTA and CDR2 FQGNSA. The germline V and J ends were trimmed by 5 bases and 9 bases, with 16 bases remaining between them. The CDR3 is made up of 14 amino acids. CDR3 region: CASSPGTGGQKLFF. The CDR3 region has the DNA TGTGCCAGCAGCCCCGGGACGGGGGGACAAAAACTGTTTTTT. Combining the CDR3 with reference TRBV7-2 and TRBJ1-4 gives the whole variable domain GAGVSQSPSNKVTEKGKDVELRCDPISGHTALYWYRQSLGQGLEFLIYFQGNSAPDKSGLPSDRFSAERTGGSVSTLTIQRTQQEDSAVYLCASSPGTGGQKLFFGSGTQLSVL.

The rearrangement links TRBV20-1 to TRBJ2-7; D remains ambiguous. Looked up from germline, CDR1 is DFQATT and CDR2 is SNEGSKA (reference sequence). This CDR3 has 13 residues. V lost 5 bases and J lost 1, with 12 bases in between. The CDR3 DNA reads as TGCAGTGCTCGTTCGGCGGAGTCCTACGAGCAGTACTTC. It codes for CSARSAESYEQYF.

This clonotype was counted at least ten times. V usage is TRBV28 and J usage is TRBJ2-7; tentatively, D is TRBD1 (6 bases). The CDR3 runs to 12 residues. Germline values: CDR1 MDHEN, CDR2 SYDVKM. V lost 5 bases to trimming and J lost 3 bases, with 8 bases between them. DNA of the CDR3: TGTGCCAGCAGTCTCAGGGGCTACGAGCAGTACTTC. The encoded protein is CASSLRGYEQYF.

This clonotype has more than one count but fewer than ten. The rearrangement links TRBV20-1 to TRBJ2-3, with TRBD2 identical over 12 bases. With 5 bases clipped from V and 4 bases from J, the junction kept 13 bases outside the gene matches. Per the germline V gene, CDR1 is DFQATT and CDR2 is SNEGSKA (reference sequence). CDR3 length: 17 residues. CDR3: CSALAGGPEGGPDTQYF. The CDR3 DNA follows: TGCAGTGCTCTAGCGGGAGGGCCGGAAGGGGGGCCAGATACGCAGTATTTT.

The chain has TRBV6-5 and TRBJ1-2; the match to TRBD1 covers 7 bases. The CDR3 contains 12 residues. The germline V gene has CDR1 MNHEY and CDR2 SVGAGI. V trimming: 9 bases; J trimming: 6 bases; junction bases outside the gene matches: 7. The CDR3: CARQGTDDGYTF. The CDR3 DNA reads as TGTGCCAGACAGGGGACAGACGATGGCTACACCTTC.

The gene calls are TRBV7-9 and TRBJ2-7; D gene unclear. This CDR3 has 12 residues. Germline CDR1 reads SEHNR; CDR2 reads FQNEAQ (reference sequence). Trimming removed 2 bases at V and 5 bases at J, with 7 bases between. This CDR3 reads CASSLKANEQYF. CDR3 nucleotide sequence: TGTGCCAGCAGCTTAAAAGCTAACGAGCAGTACTTC. Filled out from reference TRBV7-9 and TRBJ2-7, the complete variable domain reads DTGVSQNPRHKITKRGQNVTFRCDPISEHNRLYWYRQTLGQGPEFLTYFQNEAQLEKSRLLSDRFSAERPKGSFSTLEIQRTEQGDSAMYLCASSLKANEQYFGPGTRLTVT.

This clonotype turned up a few times. In DNA, the CDR3 is TGTGCCTGGGGGATCTACGAGCAGTACTTC. This encodes CAWGIYEQYF. The chain recombines TRBV30 with TRBJ2-7; D not resolved. Germline V gene lookup returns CDR1 GTSNPN and CDR2 SVGIG (reference sequence). CDR3 length: 10 residues. V was trimmed by 5 bases and J by 3 bases, leaving 5 bases between them.

At least ten counts were recorded for this clonotype. V and J are TRBV11-3 and TRBJ2-5; no firm D call. Germline V gene lookup returns CDR1 SGHNT and CDR2 YENEEA. The CDR3 is 13 amino acids. V was clipped by 1 base and J by 3 bases, with 6 bases between them. In DNA form, the CDR3 reads TGTGCCAGCAGCTTAGGGGTGGAAGAGACCCAGTACTTC. It encodes CASSLGVEETQYF.

This clonotype was counted only a few times. The chain is built from TRBV20-1 and TRBJ2-1, with D possibly TRBD2 on 6 matching bases. The CDR3 length is 16 residues. V lost 0 bases and J lost 0, with 12 bases in between. Per germline, CDR1 DFQATT and CDR2 SNEGSKA (reference sequence). The CDR3 nucleotides are TGCAGTGCTAGAGATAAGGCTAGCGACTCCTACAATGAGCAGTTCTTC. Encoded protein: CSARDKASDSYNEQFF.

The chain uses TRBV7-2 and TRBJ1-5, with 9 positions matching TRBD1. Germline V gene sequence: CDR1 SGHTA, CDR2 FQGNSA. This CDR3 comprises 15 residues. The junction had 1 base not matched to a gene; V was cut back by 2 bases and J by 2 bases. The CDR3 loop is CASSLRTGGNQPQHF. The CDR3 DNA sequence: TGTGCCAGCAGCTTACGGACAGGGGGCAATCAGCCCCAGCATTTT.

The chain couples TRBV5-1 to TRBJ2-7; D gene ambiguous. The V end lost 1 base, the J end lost 5 bases, and 19 bases lay between the germline ends. Germline V lookup: CDR1 SGHRS, CDR2 YFSETQ. This CDR3 has 16 residues. CDR3 amino acids: CASSLTFGRLPNEQYF. CDR3 sequence (DNA): TGCGCCAGCAGCTTGACGTTCGGGCGACTGCCCAACGAGCAGTACTTC.

This rearrangement joins TRBV2 to TRBJ2-2; D is tentatively TRBD1 or TRBD2 (5 bases each). Between the trimmed V and J ends, which lost 7 bases and 2 bases, there was a span of 11 bases. Per germline, CDR1 SNHLY and CDR2 FYNNEI. CDR3 size: 14 residues. The CDR3 DNA follows: TGTGCCAGCAAGGGGACCACCAACACCGGGGAGCTGTTTTTT. Encoded protein: CASKGTTNTGELFF.

This clonotype has only one observation. The chain carries TRBV5-1 and TRBJ2-5; 13 bases are shared with TRBD2. The CDR3 runs 17 residues. Trimming cost V 3 bases and J 4 bases; bases outside gene matches: 9. CDR1 SGHRS and CDR2 YFSETQ come from the germline V gene. CDR3 bases: TGCGCCAGCAGCTCCCGACTAGCGGGGGGTCTTGGAGAGACCCAGTACTTC. Translating gives CASSSRLAGGLGETQYF.